The present T cell receptor (beta chain) was sequenced within a study of cytomegalovirus exposure and HLA in healthy donors (dated by TCRdb to 2016 to 2017). About the study as a whole: According to an earlier analysis of 450 to 650 of the donors, 150 million to 200 million T cells yielded 117 million unique TCR beta sequences and 276 Gb of sequence data. Of the roughly 400 genotyped donors, 81% fell in the genetic ancestry cluster associated with self-reported Caucasian donors. A later analysis re-analyzed previously published TCR beta repertoires from 650 to 800 donors and added high-resolution HLA genotyping to study TCR occurrence patterns. In the later analysis, no new phenotypic data were used to find candidate immune exposures; instead, reliance was placed on TCR beta sequences and their occurrence across donors. Donor age, sex, ethnicity and CMV serostatus were compiled together with the repertoire data. An earlier analysis of around 540 of the donors applied high-throughput TCR beta sequencing to assess whether each TCR beta V gene segment acted as functional or pseudogenic. The study used immunosequencing to profile the T cell repertoires of 600 to 850 subjects and linked those repertoires to cytomegalovirus serostatus. All discovery cohort repertoires had been generated on a single sequencing platform. Genome-wide SNP genotypes for about 65% of the 666 donors were used in a later genetic analysis, which treated that subset as a discovery cohort. Class I and class II HLA loci were covered by the typing at four-digit resolution. The study was designed to test whether signatures of past pathogen exposure could be identified by cataloging public T cell receptors. Because of strong linkage in the cohort, roughly five DR-DQ haplotypes were treated as single units for association and clustering. In addition to the first cohort of approximately 670 subjects, a separate validation cohort of over 90 different subjects was used. Typing coverage differed by locus: A, B, C, DRB1 and DQB1 were typed in about 629-640 donors, DQA1 in roughly 510, DPA1 in 600 to 610, and DPB1 in 400 to 480. About 330 gigabases of sequencing data and roughly 81 million unique TCR sequences made up an early release that covered approximately 620 HLA-typed donors. On average, around 230,000 unique TCR beta nucleotide sequences were sequenced per donor among a few hundred genotyped donors of the cohort, with roughly 18% of those sequences being non-productive. To predict cytomegalovirus infection status, the study brought together high-throughput TCR immunosequencing, statistical association of individual TCRs with disease status, and machine learning. The paper's findings and limits, for the study overall: A total of roughly 160 TCR beta chains were listed by the study as associated with cytomegalovirus. In vitro tests confirmed that a few of the cytomegalovirus-associated TCR beta chains recognize cytomegalovirus antigens. Most TCR sequences were seen in very few donors, while some public TCRs were found in many individuals. At a false discovery rate of 0.05, a later analysis linked roughly 17,000 TCR beta sequences to specific HLA alleles. The presence/absence analyses assumed that sequencing depth was roughly uniform across donors, and that assumption may not be true. Cytomegalovirus status was reported to be diagnosed by the classifier with high specificity and sensitivity in both the original and validation cohorts. Some IMGT-functional V segments, including TRBV6-2 and TRBV6-3, could not be told apart with the 87-base-pair reads, so those segments were excluded. According to a later genetic analysis, donors in an Asian-associated ancestry cluster had fewer N-insertions in productive TCRs than the approximately 700-donor mean. The authors suggested that the approach could potentially be generalized to other disease states and immunological phenotypes. A later analysis reported that several top co-occurrence clusters appeared linked to parvovirus B19, influenza, CMV and Epstein-Barr virus. A group of highly shared sequence variants was considered likely to be a technical artifact of the sequencing pipeline. This cohort had only TCR beta chains sequenced, and the lack of alpha or paired-chain data limited which features could be detected. An association between a missense DCLRE1C variant and V-gene and J-gene trimming of TCR beta chains was found in a later genetic analysis and replicated in an independent cohort. About 17 rarely observed V segments, including chromosome 9 orphons, were excluded from the earlier analysis of about 500 of the donors because counts were too low. In a later analysis, HLA-associated TCR beta chains showed more clonal expansion and lower generation probabilities than non-associated chains that were equally common. In an earlier analysis of approximately 590 of the donors, most TCR beta V segments were observed in productive rearrangements about 90% or about 30% of the time, broadly matching IMGT annotations. According to a later analysis, most CMV-associated TCR beta chains appeared to be HLA-restricted, and the HLA associations seemed to be driven largely by CMV exposure. HLA typing was unavailable for some donors at each locus, so association tests used only the typed subset. A later analysis found that TCR association rates varied across HLA loci, with DRB1 alleles showing the most associated TCRs and HLA-C alleles the fewest. For the cohort, immune exposure information was limited to CMV serostatus. When HLA alleles, especially DR and DQ, strongly co-occurred, attributing TCR associations to individual alleles was difficult. Linkage disequilibrium might explain the correlated functional status among segregating V segments, but an unknown experimental factor could not be excluded. A further reported finding was that TCR beta sequences accurately predicted the HLA-A and HLA-B alleles for most subjects in the first cohort.

Libraries were built with the immunoSEQ multiplex PCR assay. A mixture of 60 forward primers for TCR Vbeta segments and 13 reverse primers for TCR Jbeta segments was used in the multiplex PCR. The CDR3 region of rearranged TCR beta genes was amplified from genomic DNA with a multiplex PCR assay. Amplified TCR beta libraries were sequenced as 87-base-pair reads on the Illumina HiSeq System. For the original study's pipeline: Across the 500 to 850 repertoires, a later analysis counted 75 million to 90 million unique TCR beta chains, roughly 11 million of which were shared by at least two donors. Raw reads were error-corrected and collapsed into unique sequences by a nearest-neighbor algorithm in which closely related sequences were merged to remove PCR and sequencing errors. V, D and J gene segments were assigned by aligning CDR3 sequences to IMGT reference sequences. For a sequence to be retained, a match of at least six nucleotides to both a V gene segment and a J gene segment was required. A rearrangement counted as productive if the CDR3 had no stop codons and remained in frame with V and J, and every other rearrangement counted as non-productive. CDR3 was defined according to IMGT convention as the region running from the second conserved V-encoded cysteine to the conserved J-encoded phenylalanine. The earlier analysis of some 580 of the donors excluded any sequence lacking an unambiguous match to a single V gene segment. An earlier analysis of several hundred of the donors called V segments functional above 56.7% productive rearrangements and segregating when the between-donor standard deviation exceeded 5%. A statistical classification framework was built for diagnosing cytomegalovirus status from the catalog of TCR beta chain sequences. In a later analysis, TCR nucleotide sequences were compared against IMGT/GENE-DB human TR gene sequences so that V and J genes could be assigned. Using the TCRdist pipeline, a later analysis assigned CDR3 sequences along with most-parsimonious VDJ recombination scenarios. In a later analysis, every TCR beta chain was defined by the combination of its CDR3 amino acid sequence and its V-gene family, and reads without a unique V-gene family were dropped. In a later analysis, 500 to 700 highly shared, low-generation-probability nucleotide sequences were removed to address suspected cross-contamination and a sequencing artifact. In a later analysis, a clonal expansion index was calculated for each public chain from normalized within-repertoire ranks of inferred template counts. In a later analysis, generation probabilities were computed with a VDJ recombination model fitted to out-of-frame rearrangements, and the resulting probabilities were checked against IGoR. Hypergeometric tests were used in a later analysis to score TCR-TCR, TCR-HLA and TCR-CMV co-occurrence, with a repertoire-size bias correction applied to the TCR pairs. To estimate false discovery rates, a later analysis permuted the HLA or CMV assignments 20 times. In a later analysis, co-occurring TCRs were grouped with DBSCAN, and TCRdist sequence similarity was added when clustering was performed within HLA-allele-positive subsets. Repertoires with fewer than 30,000 or more than 120,000 public chains were left out of co-occurrence clustering, as were four to six repertoires with anomalous nucleotide sharing. Imported from immuneACCESS, the table was reduced by TCRdb to in-frame sequences with V and J called. These copies leave out some clones; in studies compared against another copy, an unresolved V gene accounts for under half, and the cause of the remainder is not known. The V and J calls and clone size are taken from that table; D and trimming were inferred from the DNA. Counted in this sample were approximately 100,000 clones; approximately 74% of them appeared once. 1.5% to 2% of the sample is held by the ten biggest clonotypes.

The cohort comprised 550 to 700 healthy bone marrow donors. Cohort members were all nominally healthy when sampled, although unrecorded immune exposures were likely present. The donor tested CMV seronegative and was one of the 352 seronegative cohort members. Every donor gave a peripheral blood sample, and the peripheral blood mononuclear cells from that sample were used for TCR beta sequencing. The Qiagen DNeasy Blood Extraction Kit was used to extract genomic DNA from the blood cell samples. With regard to this clone: Its antigen is still unknown. No much larger clone exists at a distance of one base, and base qualities are not known.

Inclusive of the bounding cysteine and phenylalanine, the CDR3 is 14 residues long. The entry retains the CDR3 DNA only, 42 bases that are in frame from base 1. The junction carries 10 bases between V and J, which are trimmed by 5 bases and 1 base respectively. The germline V gene (reference sequence) provides CDR1 SGHNT and CDR2 YYREEE. The sequence was collected from a woman aged 40 to 50 in good health and CMV-seronegative. The sequence is built from TRBV5-4 and TRBJ1-5; the D gene lacks a confident call. The sample was PBMCs. The CDR3 loop reads CASSDARSNQPQHF. Read as DNA, the sequence is TGTGCCAGCAGTGATGCGAGGAGCAATCAGCCCCAGCATTTT. The CDR3, completed at both ends by the reference TRBV5-4 and TRBJ1-5 genes, gives the full variable domain ETGVTQSPTHLIKTRGQQVTLRCSSQSGHNTVSWYQQALGQGPQFIFQYYREEENGRGNFPPRFSGLQFPNYSSELNVNALELDDSALYLCASSDARSNQPQHFGDGTRLSIL.